Each of the 13 T cell receptor beta chains below was sequenced from the same sample in a study of CD8 T cells in ankylosing spondylitis. TCRdb reprocessed the 5' RACE reads with MiXCR, giving one entry per CDR3 protein. The repertoire has 150,000 to 200,000 distinct CDR3 sequences, roughly 13% of them found once; the top ten carry 11%. Sequences were obtained from blood, either unsorted or a sorted T cell fraction (not recorded which). These receptors all stem from a female donor with ankylosing spondylitis or in good health (not recorded which).

This clonotype appeared many times. The chain carries TRBV7-2 and TRBJ2-7, with D tentatively TRBD2 (6 bases). Germline V CDR1 and CDR2: SGHTA, FQGNSA. V lost 2 bases and J 5 bases, leaving 13 bases between the germline ends. CDR3 length: 14 amino acids. Here the CDR3 DNA reads TGTGCCAGCAGCTTATGGCTAGCGCGGGACGAGCAGTACTTC. It codes for CASSLWLARDEQYF.

The chain has TRBV10-3 and TRBJ2-7; perhaps D is TRBD1 or TRBD2 (5 bases each). The germline V gene has CDR1 ENHRY and CDR2 SYGVKD. This CDR3 contains 14 residues. Trimming stripped 7 bases from V and 2 bases from J, with 15 bases between. The CDR3 reads CAINPGTGTYEQYF. The CDR3 DNA reads TGTGCCATCAACCCCGGGACGGGCACCTACGAGCAGTACTTC.

This chain uses TRBV30 with TRBJ2-1; unclear D gene. Germline V lookup: CDR1 GTSNPN, CDR2 SVGIG (reference sequence). V shed 3 bases and J shed 6 bases, with 9 bases lying between them. The CDR3 spans 12 residues. The CDR3 loop is CAWSRNGNEQFF. In nucleotides, the CDR3 is TGTGCCTGGAGCAGGAACGGCAATGAGCAGTTCTTC.

This clonotype was recorded a few times. This sequence joins TRBV6-2 or TRBV6-3 and TRBJ2-2; D gene unclear. The CDR3 loop spans 15 amino acids. Germline CDR1 MNHEY, CDR2 SVGEGT. Trimming took 6 bases from V and 5 from J, leaving 16 bases between them. CDR3 region: CASSPRLGETGELFF. The CDR3 DNA is TGTGCCAGCAGCCCCCGGCTAGGAGAAACCGGGGAGCTGTTTTTT.

This clonotype has at least ten counts. The chain links TRBV5-1 to TRBJ1-6, with D hard to call. CDR3 size: 15 residues. Trimming pared 0 bases from V and 3 bases from J, leaving 7 bases between. In germline, CDR1 is SGHRS, CDR2 YFSETQ. CDR3 protein: CASSLEGFYNSPLHF. The CDR3 DNA reads as TGCGCCAGCAGCTTGGAAGGGTTCTATAATTCACCCCTCCACTTT.

This clonotype was counted many times. The chain is built from TRBV5-1 and TRBJ2-2, with 9 bases that match TRBD1. The junction had 3 bases not matched to a gene; V was cut back by 0 bases and J by 6 bases. The CDR3 contains 15 residues. Germline V gene data show CDR1 as SGHRS and CDR2 as YFSETQ. The CDR3 protein is CASSLETGGSGELFF. The DNA of the CDR3 is TGCGCCAGCAGCTTGGAGACAGGGGGTTCCGGGGAGCTGTTTTTT.

This clonotype was counted many times. The chain employs TRBV12-3 or TRBV12-4 and TRBJ2-4, with 9 bases identical to TRBD2. J lost 6 bases, V lost 11 bases, and 11 bases had no gene match. There are 14 residues in the CDR3. CDR3 DNA sequence: TGTGCCTCGTCGACTAGCGGACGCGGAAACATTCAGTACTTC. This codes for CASSTSGRGNIQYF.

Many counts were recorded for this clonotype. The chain combines TRBV5-1 with TRBJ2-1, with D possibly being TRBD2 (5 bases). Per the germline V gene, CDR1 is SGHRS and CDR2 is YFSETQ. The CDR3 is 15 amino acids. The V and J ends lost 0 bases and 2 bases respectively, with 9 bases between them. In DNA form, the CDR3 reads TGCGCCAGCAGCTTGGGAGGGTTGACCTACAATGAGCAGTTCTTC. It codes for CASSLGGLTYNEQFF.

This clonotype was picked up many times. The rearrangement uses TRBV4-3 and TRBJ2-2, with 11 nucleotides matching TRBD1. There are 16 residues in the CDR3. The germline gives CDR1 LGHNA, CDR2 YSLEER. Trimming removed 1 base from V and 2 bases from J; junction bases left unmatched: 0. CDR3 nucleotide sequence: TGCGCCAGCAGCCAAGGGACAGGGGGCAACACCGGGGAGCTGTTTTTT. It codes for CASSQGTGGNTGELFF.

The sample holds many counts of this clonotype. The chain uses TRBV7-3 and TRBJ2-1; TRBD2 agrees at 11 bases. The CDR3 is 16 amino acids. V was pared by 6 bases and J by 4 bases, with 8 bases of the junction left unmatched. The V gene's germline CDR1 is SGHTA and CDR2 FQGTGA. DNA of the CDR3: TGTGCCAGCAGTCCAACCGGGACTAGCGGTTACAATGAGCAGTTCTTC. This sequence encodes CASSPTGTSGYNEQFF.

This clonotype was detected only a few times. V and J are TRBV18 and TRBJ2-1, with TRBD2 identical over 7 bases. The germline CDR1 and CDR2 sequences are KGHSH and LQKENI. CDR3 size: 15 residues. V shed 3 bases and J 2 bases; nucleotides not matched to a gene: 4. The CDR3 sequence is CASSPGRETYNEQFF. CDR3 nucleotide sequence: TGTGCCAGCTCACCTGGGCGGGAGACCTACAATGAGCAGTTCTTC. The full variable domain, completed using reference TRBV18 and TRBJ2-1, is NAGVMQNPRHLVRRRGQEARLRCSPMKGHSHVYWYRQLPEEGLKFMVYLQKENIIDESGMPKERFSAEFPKEGPSILRIQQVVRGDSAAYFCASSPGRETYNEQFFGPGTRLTVL.

This clonotype showed up just a few times. This chain connects TRBV27 to TRBJ2-7, with 12 bases fitting TRBD1. After removal of 5 bases from V and 7 bases from J, the junction contained 6 bases not matched to a gene. Germline V gene sequence: CDR1 MNHEY, CDR2 SMNVEV (reference sequence). The CDR3 spans 14 residues. Written as DNA, the CDR3 is TGTGCCAGCAGTGCCTGGGACAGGGGGCGGGAGCAGTACTTC. Protein sequence: CASSAWDRGREQYF.

The chain combines TRBV20-1 with TRBJ2-7; 7 nucleotides align to TRBD2. The CDR3 contains 13 residues. Per germline, CDR1 DFQATT and CDR2 SNEGSKA (reference sequence). V shed 3 bases, J shed 3 bases, and the junction held 5 bases outside the gene matches. CDR3 sequence (DNA): TGCAGTGCTAGTACGGGGAGGGGCTACGAGCAGTACTTC. This translates into CSASTGRGYEQYF.